This T cell receptor (beta chain) originates from a study of identifying expanded T cells in peripheral blood. Study-level results: About 1.2 clones differed between technical replicates, versus about 17 and 20 over time. Approximately 2-week clone count variance significantly increased as total template count grew.

With respect to this clone: Its antigen is not identified.

Healthy donors had no documented immune events, such as infections, while sampled. Clones were sequenced by immunoSEQ multiplex PCR, and TCRdb holds only the in-frame ones, with some missing. The sample contains under 150,000 clones, roughly 90% of which appear only once. The material sequenced was blood. This receptor was taken from a person aged 18 to 69 in good health.

This CDR3 is CASSGSSPSTDTQYF. CDR3 DNA: TGTGCCAGCAGTGGTAGTAGCCCTAGCACAGATACGCAGTATTTT. The chain combines TRBV2 with TRBJ2-3; D unresolved. The CDR3 contains 15 residues. The V end lost 4 bases, the J end lost 0 bases, and 11 bases lay between the germline ends. Germline V gene lookup returns CDR1 SNHLY and CDR2 FYNNEI.